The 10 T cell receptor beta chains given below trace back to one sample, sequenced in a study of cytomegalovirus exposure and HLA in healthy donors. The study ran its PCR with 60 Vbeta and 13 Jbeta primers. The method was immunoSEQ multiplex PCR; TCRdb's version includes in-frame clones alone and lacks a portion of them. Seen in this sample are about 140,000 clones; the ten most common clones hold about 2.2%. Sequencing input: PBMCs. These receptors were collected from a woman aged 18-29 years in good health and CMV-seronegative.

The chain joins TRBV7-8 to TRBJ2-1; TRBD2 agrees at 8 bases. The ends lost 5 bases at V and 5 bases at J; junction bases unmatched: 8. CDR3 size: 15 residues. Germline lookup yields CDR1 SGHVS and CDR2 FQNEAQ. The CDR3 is CASSLPGGPHNEQFF. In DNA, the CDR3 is TGTGCCAGCAGCCTCCCGGGAGGGCCCCACAATGAGCAGTTCTTC. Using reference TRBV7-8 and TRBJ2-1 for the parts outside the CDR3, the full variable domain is GAGVSQSPRYKVAKRGQDVALRCDPISGHVSLFWYQQALGQGPEFLTYFQNEAQLDKSGLPSDRFFAERPEGSVSTLKIQRTQQEDSAVYLCASSLPGGPHNEQFFGPGTRLTVL.

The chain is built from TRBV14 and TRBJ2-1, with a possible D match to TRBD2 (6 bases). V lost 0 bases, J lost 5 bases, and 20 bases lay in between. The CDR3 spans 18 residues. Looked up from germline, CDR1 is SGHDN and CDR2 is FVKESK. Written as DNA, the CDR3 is TGTGCCAGCAGCCAAGATATCGGGCTCGGGGCGGGGCACAATGAGCAGTTCTTC. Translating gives CASSQDIGLGAGHNEQFF.

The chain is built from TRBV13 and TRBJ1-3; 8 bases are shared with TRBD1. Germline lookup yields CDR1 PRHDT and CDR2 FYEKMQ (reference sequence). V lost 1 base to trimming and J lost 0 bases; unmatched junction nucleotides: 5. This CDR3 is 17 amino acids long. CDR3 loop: CASSLVGGTGSGNTIYF. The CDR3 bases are TGTGCCAGCAGCTTAGTGGGTGGGACAGGCTCTGGAAACACCATATATTTT.

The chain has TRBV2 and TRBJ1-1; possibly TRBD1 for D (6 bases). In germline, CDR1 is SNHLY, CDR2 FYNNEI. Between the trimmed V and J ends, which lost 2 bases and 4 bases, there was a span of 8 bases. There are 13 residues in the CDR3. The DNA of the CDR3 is TGTGCCAGCAGTGAACAGGGGACCACTGAAGCTTTCTTT. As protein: CASSEQGTTEAFF.

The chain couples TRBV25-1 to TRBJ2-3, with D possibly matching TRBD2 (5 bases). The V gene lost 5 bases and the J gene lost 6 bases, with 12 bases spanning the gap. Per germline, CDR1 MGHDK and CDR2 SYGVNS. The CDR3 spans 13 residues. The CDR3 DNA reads TGTGCCAGCAGTTCCTTATCGGGGGATACGCAGTATTTT. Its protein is CASSSLSGDTQYF.

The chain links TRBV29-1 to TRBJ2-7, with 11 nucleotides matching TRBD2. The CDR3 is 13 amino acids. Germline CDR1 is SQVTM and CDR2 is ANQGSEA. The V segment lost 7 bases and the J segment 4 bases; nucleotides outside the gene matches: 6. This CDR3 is CSAIAGGPYEQYF. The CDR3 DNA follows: TGCAGCGCAATAGCGGGAGGGCCTTACGAGCAGTACTTC.

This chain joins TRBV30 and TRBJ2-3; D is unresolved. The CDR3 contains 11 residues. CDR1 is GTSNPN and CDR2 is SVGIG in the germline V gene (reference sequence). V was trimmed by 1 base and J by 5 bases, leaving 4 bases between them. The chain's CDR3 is CAWSELDTQYF. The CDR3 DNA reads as TGTGCCTGGAGTGAGCTAGATACGCAGTATTTT.

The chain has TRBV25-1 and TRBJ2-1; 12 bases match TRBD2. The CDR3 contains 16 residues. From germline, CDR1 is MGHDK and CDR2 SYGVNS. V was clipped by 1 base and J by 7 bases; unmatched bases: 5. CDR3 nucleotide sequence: TGTGCCAGCAGTGAATTGACTAGCGGGAGAGTTAATGAGCAGTTCTTC. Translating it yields CASSELTSGRVNEQFF.

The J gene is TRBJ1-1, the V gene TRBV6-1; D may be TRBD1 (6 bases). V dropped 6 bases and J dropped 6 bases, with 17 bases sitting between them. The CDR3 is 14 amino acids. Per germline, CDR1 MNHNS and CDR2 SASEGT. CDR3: CASRSQGPMAEAFF. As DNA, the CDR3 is TGTGCCAGCAGGTCACAGGGCCCGATGGCTGAAGCTTTCTTT.

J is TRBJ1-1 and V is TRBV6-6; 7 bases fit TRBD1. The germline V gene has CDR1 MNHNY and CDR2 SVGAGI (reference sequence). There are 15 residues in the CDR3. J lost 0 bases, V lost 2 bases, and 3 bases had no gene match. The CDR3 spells CASSYTDRVNTEAFF. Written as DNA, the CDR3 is TGTGCCAGCAGTTACACCGACAGGGTGAACACTGAAGCTTTCTTT.